This section outlines one T cell receptor (beta chain) sequence together with its context. This CDR3 spans 17 amino acids. Germline loops: CDR1 SEHNR, CDR2 FQNEAQ (reference sequence). J gave up 4 bases and V 3 bases, and 9 bases lay outside the gene matches. A TCRbeta library incorporating unique molecular identifiers was prepared. TCRdb recomputed calls from the PCR reads with MiXCR, one row per CDR3 protein. The table shows around 680,000 distinct CDR3 sequences, with roughly 15% occurring only once. The data stem from a study of T-cell reconstitution after alpha-beta-depleted transplantation in children.

The sequence was collected from a human donor who donated a stem cell graft to a child with acute myeloid leukemia. The input for sequencing was PBMCs from the stem cell graft donor, taken from the stem cell graft. The chain joins TRBV7-9 to TRBJ1-4; 9 nucleotides agree with TRBD1. CDR3 sequence reads: CASSFLTGGKSNEKLFF. In DNA, the CDR3 is TGTGCCAGCAGCTTTCTAACAGGGGGCAAGAGTAATGAAAAACTGTTTTTT. The complete variable domain, with remaining parts taken from reference TRBV7-9 and TRBJ1-4, reads DTGVSQNPRHKITKRGQNVTFRCDPISEHNRLYWYRQTLGQGPEFLTYFQNEAQLEKSRLLSDRFSAERPKGSFSTLEIQRTEQGDSAMYLCASSFLTGGKSNEKLFFGSGTQLSVL.